Following are 8 T cell receptor beta chains from one sample sequenced in a study of shared clonotypes between healthy human individuals. Sequenced by immunoSEQ multiplex PCR; TCRdb stores in-frame clones only, minus some. Of roughly 2.5 million clones in the sample, about 92% are singletons; the top ten hold around 0.14%. The specimen was naive CD4+ T cells sorted from blood. Stated subset: CD45RA+ positively selected. The receptors derive from a man aged 18 to 29 in good health.

The rearrangement links TRBV6-4 to TRBJ2-3, with D possibly TRBD1 on 5 matching bases. Trimming cost V 3 bases and J 2 bases, with 12 bases left between them. The CDR3 extends over 15 amino acids. CDR1 is MRHNA, CDR2 SNTAGT, per germline. This CDR3 reads CASSEDSKVTDTQYF. As DNA, the CDR3 is TGTGCCAGCAGTGAAGACAGCAAAGTCACAGATACGCAGTATTTT.

This CDR3 reads CSAGKYEQYF. The CDR3 nucleotides read TGCAGTGCGGGGAAATACGAGCAGTACTTC. The J gene is TRBJ2-7, the V gene TRBV20-1; no firm D call. Germline-derived CDR1 and CDR2 are DFQATT and SNEGSKA (reference sequence). V was trimmed by 6 bases and J by 4 bases, leaving 7 bases between them. The CDR3 spans 10 residues.

In its sample, this clone was seen once. Other nucleotide sequences in the sample specify the same CDR3. This chain links TRBV5-1 with TRBJ2-5; 15 nucleotides align to TRBD2. The CDR3 spans 16 residues. Germline CDR1 SGHRS, CDR2 YFSETQ. The J segment lost 2 bases and the V segment lost 4 bases, leaving 3 bases of the junction unmatched. This CDR3 reads CASSPGLAGGQETQYF. The CDR3 DNA reads TGCGCCAGCAGCCCTGGACTAGCGGGAGGGCAAGAGACCCAGTACTTC.

The V and J genes are TRBV2 and TRBJ1-2; possibly TRBD1 for D (5 bases). V lost 3 bases and J 8 bases, leaving 13 bases between the germline ends. The CDR3 has 13 residues. Germline V gene data show CDR1 as SNHLY and CDR2 as FYNNEI. CDR3 sequence reads: CASSDQGGRGYTF. The CDR3 region has the DNA TGTGCCAGCAGTGATCAGGGAGGGCGCGGCTACACCTTC. The whole variable domain, filled in from reference TRBV2 and TRBJ1-2, reads EPEVTQTPSHQVTQMGQEVILRCVPISNHLYFYWYRQILGQKVEFLVSFYNNEISEKSEIFDDQFSVERPDGSNFTLKIRSTKLEDSAMYFCASSDQGGRGYTFGSGTRLTVV.

This chain connects TRBV7-2 to TRBJ2-7, with unresolved D. CDR1 is SGHTA, CDR2 FQGNSA, per germline. There are 11 residues in the CDR3. V was clipped by 6 bases and J by 4 bases, with 7 bases between them. The CDR3 nucleotides are TGTGCCAGCAGGACCGCGTACGAGCAGTACTTC. Translating it yields CASRTAYEQYF.

The genes are TRBV10-3 and TRBJ2-5, with a tentative D call TRBD2 (6 bases). Trimming took 8 bases from V and 4 from J, leaving 14 bases between them. The CDR3 loop spans 13 amino acids. Germline CDR1 ENHRY, CDR2 SYGVKD. The CDR3 here is CAIARGIRETQYF. The DNA of the CDR3 is TGTGCCATCGCCCGGGGGATCAGAGAGACCCAGTACTTC.

This chain joins TRBV5-1 and TRBJ1-4; D gene ambiguous. With 5 bases removed from V and 5 bases from J, the gap between germline ends came to 10 bases. Germline CDR1 SGHRS, CDR2 YFSETQ. CDR3 size: 13 residues. CDR3 sequence: CASSRAVNEKLFF. Here the CDR3 DNA reads TGCGCCAGCAGTAGGGCAGTGAATGAAAAACTGTTTTTT.

The genes are TRBV11-3 and TRBJ2-2; 8 bases are shared with TRBD2. Losses at the gene ends were 5 bases for V and 6 bases for J; bases not matched to a gene: 8. The CDR3 is 15 amino acids. Germline CDR1 reads SGHNT; CDR2 reads YENEEA. The CDR3 sequence: CASSAGTSSPGELFF. The CDR3 DNA follows: TGTGCCAGCAGCGCCGGGACTAGTAGCCCCGGGGAGCTGTTTTTT.